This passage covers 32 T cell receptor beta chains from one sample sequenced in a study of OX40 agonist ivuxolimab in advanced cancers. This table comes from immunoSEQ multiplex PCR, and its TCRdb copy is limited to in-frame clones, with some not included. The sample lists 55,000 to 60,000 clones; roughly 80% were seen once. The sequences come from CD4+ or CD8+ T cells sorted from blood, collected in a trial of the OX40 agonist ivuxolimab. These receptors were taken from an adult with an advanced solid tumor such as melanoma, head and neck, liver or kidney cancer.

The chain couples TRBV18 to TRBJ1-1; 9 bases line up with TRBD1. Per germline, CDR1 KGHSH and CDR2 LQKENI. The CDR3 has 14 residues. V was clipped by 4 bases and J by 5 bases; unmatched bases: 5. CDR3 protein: CASSQEQGATEAFF. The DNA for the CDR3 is TGTGCCAGCTCACAAGAACAGGGGGCAACTGAAGCTTTCTTT.

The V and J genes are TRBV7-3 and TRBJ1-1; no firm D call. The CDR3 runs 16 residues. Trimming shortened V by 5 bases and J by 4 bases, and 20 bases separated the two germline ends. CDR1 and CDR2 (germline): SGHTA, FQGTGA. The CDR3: CASSPSGSRLGTEAFF. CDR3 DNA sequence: TGTGCCAGCAGCCCCTCGGGCTCGAGGTTGGGCACTGAAGCTTTCTTT. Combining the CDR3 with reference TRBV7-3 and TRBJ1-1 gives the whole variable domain GAGVSQTPSNKVTEKGKYVELRCDPISGHTALYWYRQSLGQGPEFLIYFQGTGAADDSGLPNDRFFAVRPEGSVSTLKIQRTERGDSAVYLCASSPSGSRLGTEAFFGQGTRLTVV.

The CDR3 is CASSLIGGDTEAFF. The CDR3 nucleotides are TGTGCCAGCAGCTTAATCGGCGGGGACACTGAAGCTTTCTTT. The chain links TRBV7-2 to TRBJ1-1; no clear D gene. The ends were cut back, 2 bases at V and 3 bases at J, with 10 bases in the middle. CDR3 size: 14 residues. Germline V gene lookup returns CDR1 SGHTA and CDR2 FQGNSA.

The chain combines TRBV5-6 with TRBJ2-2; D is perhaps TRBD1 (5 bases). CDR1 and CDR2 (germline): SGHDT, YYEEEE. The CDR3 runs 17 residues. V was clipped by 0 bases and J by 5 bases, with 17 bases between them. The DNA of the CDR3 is TGTGCCAGCAGCTTGGTCTTCCAGGGCGCAAATACCGGGGAGCTGTTTTTT. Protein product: CASSLVFQGANTGELFF.

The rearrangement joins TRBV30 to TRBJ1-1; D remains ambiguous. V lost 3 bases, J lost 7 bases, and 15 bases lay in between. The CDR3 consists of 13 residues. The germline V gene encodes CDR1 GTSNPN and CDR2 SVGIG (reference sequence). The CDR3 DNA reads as TGTGCCTGGAGCGGGAAGGTTCGGCGTGAAGCTTTCTTT. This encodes CAWSGKVRREAFF.

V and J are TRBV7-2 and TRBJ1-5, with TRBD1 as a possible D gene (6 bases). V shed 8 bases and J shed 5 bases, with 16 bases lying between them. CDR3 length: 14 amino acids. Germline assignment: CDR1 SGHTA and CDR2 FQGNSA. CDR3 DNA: TGTGCCAGCGGCCCCCGGGGGCTATATCAGCCCCAGCATTTT. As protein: CASGPRGLYQPQHF.

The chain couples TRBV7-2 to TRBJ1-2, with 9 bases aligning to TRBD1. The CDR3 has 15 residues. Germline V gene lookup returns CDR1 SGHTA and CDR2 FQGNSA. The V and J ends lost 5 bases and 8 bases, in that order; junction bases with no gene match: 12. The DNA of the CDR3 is TGTGCCAGCAGCGCCTCACGGACAGGGGATGAAGGCTACACCTTC. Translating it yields CASSASRTGDEGYTF.

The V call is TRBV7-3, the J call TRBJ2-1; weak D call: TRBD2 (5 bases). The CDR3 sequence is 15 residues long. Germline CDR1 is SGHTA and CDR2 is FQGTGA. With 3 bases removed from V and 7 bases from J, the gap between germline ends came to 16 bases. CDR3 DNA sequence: TGTGCCAGCAGCTTGGGCTTAAAGACTACTAATGAGCAGTTCTTC. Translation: CASSLGLKTTNEQFF.

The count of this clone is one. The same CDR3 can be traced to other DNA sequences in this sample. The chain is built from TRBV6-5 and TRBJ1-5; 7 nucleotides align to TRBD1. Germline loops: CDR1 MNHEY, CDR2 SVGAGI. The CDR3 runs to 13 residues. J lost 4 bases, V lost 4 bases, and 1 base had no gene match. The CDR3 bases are TGTGCCAGCAGTTTACAGGGGAATCAGCCCCAGCATTTT. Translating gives CASSLQGNQPQHF.

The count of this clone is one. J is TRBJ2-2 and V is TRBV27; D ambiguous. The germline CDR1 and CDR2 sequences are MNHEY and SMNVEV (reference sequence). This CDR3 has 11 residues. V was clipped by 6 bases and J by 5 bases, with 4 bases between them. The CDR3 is CASSRTGELFF. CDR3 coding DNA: TGTGCCAGCAGCAGGACCGGGGAGCTGTTTTTT.

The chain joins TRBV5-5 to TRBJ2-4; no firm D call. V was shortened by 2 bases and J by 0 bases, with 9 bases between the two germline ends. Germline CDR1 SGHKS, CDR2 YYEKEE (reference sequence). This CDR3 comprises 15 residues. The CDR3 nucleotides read TGTGCCAGCAGCTTAGCACCCCTAGCCAAAAACATTCAGTACTTC. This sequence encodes CASSLAPLAKNIQYF. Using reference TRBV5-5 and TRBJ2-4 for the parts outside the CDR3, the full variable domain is DAGVTQSPTHLIKTRGQQVTLRCSPISGHKSVSWYQQVLGQGPQFIFQYYEKEERGRGNFPDRFSARQFPNYSSELNVNALLLGDSALYLCASSLAPLAKNIQYFGAGTRLSVL.

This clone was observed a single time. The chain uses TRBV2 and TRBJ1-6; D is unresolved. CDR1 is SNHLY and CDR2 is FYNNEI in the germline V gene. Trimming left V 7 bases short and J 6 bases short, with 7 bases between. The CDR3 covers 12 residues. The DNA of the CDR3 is TGTGCCAGCAAAGAATTTAATTCACCCCTCCACTTT. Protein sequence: CASKEFNSPLHF.

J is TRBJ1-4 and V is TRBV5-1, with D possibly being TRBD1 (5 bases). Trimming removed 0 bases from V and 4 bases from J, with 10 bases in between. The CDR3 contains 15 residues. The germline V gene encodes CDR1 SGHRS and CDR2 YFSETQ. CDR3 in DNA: TGCGCCAGCAGCTTGGGGGACCGACTTAATGAAAAACTGTTTTTT. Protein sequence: CASSLGDRLNEKLFF.

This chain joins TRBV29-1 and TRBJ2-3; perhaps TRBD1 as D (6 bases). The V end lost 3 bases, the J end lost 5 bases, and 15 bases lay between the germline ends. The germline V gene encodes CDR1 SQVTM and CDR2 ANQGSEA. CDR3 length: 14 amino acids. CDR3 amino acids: CSVDGSAGEDTQYF. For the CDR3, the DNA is TGCAGCGTTGATGGTTCGGCAGGGGAAGATACGCAGTATTTT.

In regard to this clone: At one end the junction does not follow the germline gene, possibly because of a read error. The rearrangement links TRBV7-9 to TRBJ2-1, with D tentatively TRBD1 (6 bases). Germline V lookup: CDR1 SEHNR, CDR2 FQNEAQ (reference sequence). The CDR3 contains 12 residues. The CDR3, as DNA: TGTGCCAGCAGCCCGGGGACAACCCATGTAGTCTTC. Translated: CASSPGTTHVVF. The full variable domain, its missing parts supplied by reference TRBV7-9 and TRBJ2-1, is DTGVSQNPRHKITKRGQNVTFRCDPISEHNRLYWYRQTLGQGPEFLTYFQNEAQLEKSRLLSDRFSAERPKGSFSTLEIQRTEQGDSAMYLCASSPGTTHVVFGPGTRLTVL.

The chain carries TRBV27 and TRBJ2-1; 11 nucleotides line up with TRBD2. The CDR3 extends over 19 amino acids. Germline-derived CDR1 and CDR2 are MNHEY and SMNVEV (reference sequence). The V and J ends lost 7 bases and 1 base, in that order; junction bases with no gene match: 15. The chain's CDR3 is CASTPAPLSSGRSYNEQFF. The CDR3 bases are TGTGCCAGCACCCCCGCCCCCCTCTCTAGCGGGAGGTCCTACAATGAGCAGTTCTTC.

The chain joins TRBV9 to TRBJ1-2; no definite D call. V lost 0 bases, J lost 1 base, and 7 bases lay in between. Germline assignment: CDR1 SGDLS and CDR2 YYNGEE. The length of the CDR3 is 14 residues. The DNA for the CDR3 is TGTGCCAGCAGCGTAGACACGAATAACTATGGCTACACCTTC. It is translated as CASSVDTNNYGYTF.

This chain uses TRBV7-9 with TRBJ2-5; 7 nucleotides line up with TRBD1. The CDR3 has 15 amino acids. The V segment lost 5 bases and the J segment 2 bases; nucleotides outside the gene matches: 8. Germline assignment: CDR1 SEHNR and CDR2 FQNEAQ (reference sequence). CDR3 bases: TGTGCCAGCAGCCGGGATAGGGGGCGGCAAGAGACCCAGTACTTC. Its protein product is CASSRDRGRQETQYF.

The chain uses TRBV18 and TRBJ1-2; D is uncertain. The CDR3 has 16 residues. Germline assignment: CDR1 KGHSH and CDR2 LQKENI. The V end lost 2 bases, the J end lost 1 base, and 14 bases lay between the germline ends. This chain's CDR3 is CASSPSDGRLNYGYTF. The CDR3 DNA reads TGTGCCAGCTCACCAAGCGATGGAAGGCTTAACTATGGCTACACCTTC.

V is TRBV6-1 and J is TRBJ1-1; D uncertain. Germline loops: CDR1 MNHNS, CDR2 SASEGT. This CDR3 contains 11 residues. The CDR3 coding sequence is TGTGCTGTAGTGGGGAACACTGAAGCTTTCTTT. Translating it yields CAVVGNTEAFF.

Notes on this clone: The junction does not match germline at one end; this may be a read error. DNA of the CDR3: TGTGCCAGCTCGCCACTCCTGGACAGGGCTGGAAACACCATATATTTT. Encoded protein: CASSPLLDRAGNTIYF. V gene TRBV18 combines with J gene TRBJ1-3, with 8 bases fitting TRBD1. CDR1 is KGHSH and CDR2 is LQKENI in the germline V gene. The CDR3 spans 16 residues.

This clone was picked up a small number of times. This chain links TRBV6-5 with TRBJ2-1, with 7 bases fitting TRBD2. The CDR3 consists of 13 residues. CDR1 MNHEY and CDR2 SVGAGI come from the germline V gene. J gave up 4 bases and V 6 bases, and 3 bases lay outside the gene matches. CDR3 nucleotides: TGTGCCAGCAGCGGGGGGATATACAATGAGCAGTTCTTC. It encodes CASSGGIYNEQFF.

The CDR3 DNA is TGTGCCAGCAGCTTAGCGCCGCCTAATGAAAAACTGTTTTTT. It is translated as CASSLAPPNEKLFF. The gene calls are TRBV7-9 and TRBJ1-4; D remains unclear. The CDR3 totals 14 residues. Germline V gives CDR1 SEHNR, CDR2 FQNEAQ (reference sequence). With 0 bases removed from V and 3 bases from J, the gap between germline ends came to 5 bases.

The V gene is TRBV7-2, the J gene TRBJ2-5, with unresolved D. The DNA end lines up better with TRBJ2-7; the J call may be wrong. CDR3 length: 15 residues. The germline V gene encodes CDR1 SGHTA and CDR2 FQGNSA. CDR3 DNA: TGTGCCAGCGGGCCTGGTATGGGTCAACCCTACGAGCAGTACTTC. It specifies CASGPGMGQPYEQYF.

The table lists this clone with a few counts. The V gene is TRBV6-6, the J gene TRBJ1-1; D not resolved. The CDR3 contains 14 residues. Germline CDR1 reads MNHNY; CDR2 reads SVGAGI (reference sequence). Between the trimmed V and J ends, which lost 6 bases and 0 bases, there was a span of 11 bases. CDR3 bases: TGTGCCAGCAGGAGGGAGGGAATGAACACTGAAGCTTTCTTT. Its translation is CASRREGMNTEAFF.

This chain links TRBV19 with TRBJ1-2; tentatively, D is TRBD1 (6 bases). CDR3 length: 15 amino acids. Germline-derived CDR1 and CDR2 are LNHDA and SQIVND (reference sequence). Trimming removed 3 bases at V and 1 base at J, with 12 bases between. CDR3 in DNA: TGTGCCAGTAGTATCGGGGGCGCGGGTAACTATGGCTACACCTTC. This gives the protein CASSIGGAGNYGYTF.

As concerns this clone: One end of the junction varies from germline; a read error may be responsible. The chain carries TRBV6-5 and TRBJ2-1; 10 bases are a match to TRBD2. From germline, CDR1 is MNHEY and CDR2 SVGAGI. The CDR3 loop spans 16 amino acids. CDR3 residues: CASGYSSGRGNNEQFF. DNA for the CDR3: TGTGCCAGCGGTTACTCCAGCGGGAGGGGGAACAATGAGCAGTTCTTC.

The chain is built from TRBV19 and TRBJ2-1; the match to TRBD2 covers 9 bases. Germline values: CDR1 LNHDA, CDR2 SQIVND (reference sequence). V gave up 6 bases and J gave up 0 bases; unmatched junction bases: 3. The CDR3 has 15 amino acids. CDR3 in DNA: TGTGCCAGTAGCGTTAGCGGGAGCTCCTACAATGAGCAGTTCTTC. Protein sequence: CASSVSGSSYNEQFF.

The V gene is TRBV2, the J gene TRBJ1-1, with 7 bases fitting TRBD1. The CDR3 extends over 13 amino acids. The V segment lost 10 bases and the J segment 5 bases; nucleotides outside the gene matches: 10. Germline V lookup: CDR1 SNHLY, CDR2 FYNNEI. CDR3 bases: TGTGCCACCCAGACAGGGTGGGGAACTGAAGCTTTCTTT. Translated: CATQTGWGTEAFF.

The CDR3 here is CASSQEPLTGSNTEAFF. The CDR3 DNA sequence: TGCGCCAGCAGCCAAGAACCCCTCACAGGGTCGAACACTGAAGCTTTCTTT. This chain uses TRBV4-1 with TRBJ1-1; tentatively, D is TRBD1 (6 bases). V dropped 0 bases and J dropped 1 base, with 15 bases sitting between them. The CDR3 loop spans 17 amino acids. CDR1 and CDR2 from the germline V gene are MGHRA and YSYEKL.

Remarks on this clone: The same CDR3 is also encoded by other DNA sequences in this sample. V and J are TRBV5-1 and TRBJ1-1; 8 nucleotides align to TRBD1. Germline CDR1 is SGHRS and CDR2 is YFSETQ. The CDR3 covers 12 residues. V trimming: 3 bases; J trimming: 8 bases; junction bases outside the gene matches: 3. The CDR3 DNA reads TGCGCCAGCAGCTACGGACAGGGAGAAGCTTTCTTT. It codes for CASSYGQGEAFF.

The CDR3 loop is CASSNRTGSGYTF. The CDR3 DNA reads as TGCGCCAGCAGCAACAGGACAGGGTCTGGCTACACCTTC. This chain uses TRBV4-1 with TRBJ1-2, with TRBD1 matching over 8 bases. Germline V gene sequence: CDR1 MGHRA, CDR2 YSYEKL. V lost 5 bases to trimming and J lost 7 bases; unmatched junction nucleotides: 6. The CDR3 loop spans 13 amino acids.